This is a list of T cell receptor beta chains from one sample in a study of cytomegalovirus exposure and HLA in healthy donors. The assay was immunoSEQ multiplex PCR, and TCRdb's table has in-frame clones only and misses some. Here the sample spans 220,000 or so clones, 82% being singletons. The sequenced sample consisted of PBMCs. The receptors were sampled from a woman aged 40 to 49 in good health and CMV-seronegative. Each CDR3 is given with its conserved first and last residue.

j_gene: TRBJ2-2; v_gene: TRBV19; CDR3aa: CASSIVYSNTGELFF
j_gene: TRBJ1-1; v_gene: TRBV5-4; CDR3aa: CASSRQRGTEAFF
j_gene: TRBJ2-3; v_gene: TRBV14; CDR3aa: CASSQGQESDTQYF
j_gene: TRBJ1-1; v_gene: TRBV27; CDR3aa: CASRGTGNTEAFF
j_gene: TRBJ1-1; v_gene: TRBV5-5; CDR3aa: CASSVQEGTEAFF
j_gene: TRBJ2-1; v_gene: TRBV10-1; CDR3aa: CASSDSGSYNEQFF
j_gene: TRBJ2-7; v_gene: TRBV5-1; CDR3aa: CASSLGGILYEQYF
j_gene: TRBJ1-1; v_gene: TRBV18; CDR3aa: CASSPVANTEAFF
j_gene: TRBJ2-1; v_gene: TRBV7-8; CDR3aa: CASRLKPTSGAYNEQFF
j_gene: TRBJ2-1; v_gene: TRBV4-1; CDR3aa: CASSHQEGRGSYNEQFF
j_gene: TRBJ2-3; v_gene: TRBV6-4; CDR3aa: CASSGGEDTDTQYF
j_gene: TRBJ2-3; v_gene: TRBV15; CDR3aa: CATRIGRQGGTDTQYF
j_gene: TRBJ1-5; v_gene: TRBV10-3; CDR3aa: CAISGTGVGGQPQHF
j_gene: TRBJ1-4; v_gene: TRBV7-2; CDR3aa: CASSLGMRASVEKLFF
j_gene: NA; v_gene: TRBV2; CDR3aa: CASQIEKNYEQYF
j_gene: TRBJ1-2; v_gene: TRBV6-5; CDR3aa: CASSQKGVIYGYTF
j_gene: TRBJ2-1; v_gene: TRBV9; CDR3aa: CASSVAGSGNEQFF
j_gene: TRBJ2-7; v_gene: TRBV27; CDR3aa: CASRFRNYDSYEQYF
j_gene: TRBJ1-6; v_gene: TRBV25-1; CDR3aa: CASSEWDRGNSPLHF
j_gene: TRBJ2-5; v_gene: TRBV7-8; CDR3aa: CASSLLQGQTQYF
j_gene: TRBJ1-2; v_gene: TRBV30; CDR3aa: CAWSVPGQAAVTF